A selection of T cell receptor beta chains follows, all from one sample in a study of beta chain features in type 1 diabetes. Assay used: immunoSEQ multiplex PCR; TCRdb lists only in-frame clones, some missing. Of 350,000 to 450,000 clones in the sample, roughly 16% were seen once. Sequencing was carried out using naive CD4+ T cells from blood. The origin of the receptors is a woman aged 18-29 years in good health. Both conserved end residues are part of each CDR3. The order of the fields is J gene, V gene, clone size, D gene, CDR3 protein, CDR3 DNA. D genes are given only for firm matches. Some rows mark clone size as missing; the rest say once, few, many or name a class of expanded clone.

TRBJ2-1,TRBV16,NA,TRBD2,CASSQWTAGGLSEQFF,TGTGCCAGCAGCCAATGGACAGCGGGAGGGCTGAGTGAGCAGTTCTTC
TRBJ1-1,TRBV29-1,NA,NA,CSATLGDTEAFF,TGCAGCGCAACCCTGGGAGACACTGAAGCTTTCTTT
TRBJ2-7,TRBV29-1,NA,TRBD2,CSCGLAGHYEQYF,TGCAGCTGCGGGCTAGCGGGACACTACGAGCAGTACTTC
TRBJ2-1,TRBV6-1,once,NA,CASSLTTSGYNEQFF,TGTGCCAGCAGTCTTACTACGTCGGGGTACAATGAGCAGTTCTTC
TRBJ2-1,TRBV7-3,NA,TRBD2,CASSLVPGLVNNEQFF,TGTGCCAGCAGCTTAGTCCCGGGACTAGTAAACAATGAGCAGTTCTTC
TRBJ2-1,TRBV18,NA,NA,CASSPKLLANEQFF,TGTGCCAGCTCACCCAAACTTCTAGCTAATGAGCAGTTCTTC
TRBJ2-6,TRBV27,NA,NA,CASSLYGAGANVLTF,TGTGCCAGCAGTTTATACGGGGCTGGGGCCAACGTCCTGACTTTC
TRBJ2-2,TRBV29-1,once,TRBD2,CSVVPLAAGELFF,TGCAGCGTCGTACCCCTAGCGGCCGGGGAGCTGTTTTTT
TRBJ2-7,TRBV7-9,NA,NA,CASSTMPGNEQYF,TGTGCCAGCAGCACCATGCCGGGGAACGAGCAGTACTTC
TRBJ2-1,TRBV18,NA,TRBD2,CASSMTLAGVPEQFF,TGTGCCAGCTCAATGACGCTAGCGGGAGTTCCTGAGCAGTTCTTC
TRBJ1-2,TRBV28,NA,TRBD1,CAIETGGDYGYTF,TGTGCCATCGAAACAGGGGGCGACTATGGCTACACCTTC
TRBJ1-4,TRBV15,NA,NA,CATSRSATNEKLFF,TGTGCCACCAGCCGGAGTGCAACTAATGAAAAACTGTTTTTT
TRBJ1-2,TRBV29-1,few,TRBD1,CSVSQGVLRGYTF,TGCAGCGTTAGTCAGGGGGTTCTACGTGGCTACACCTTC
TRBJ1-2,TRBV30,NA,TRBD1,CAGGQGAVRGYTF,TGTGCCGGGGGACAGGGGGCAGTCAGGGGCTACACCTTC
TRBJ1-4,TRBV30,NA,NA,CAWSKESGPNEKLFF,TGTGCCTGGAGTAAAGAGTCAGGGCCTAATGAAAAACTGTTTTTT
TRBJ2-3,TRBV25-1,NA,TRBD2,CASSVAGSTDTQYF,TGTGCCAGCAGCGTAGCGGGGAGCACAGATACGCAGTATTTT
TRBJ2-1,TRBV5-1,few,TRBD1,CASSRQGTEYEQFF,TGCGCCAGCAGCCGACAGGGCACTGAGTATGAGCAGTTCTTC
TRBJ2-7,TRBV7-2,NA,TRBD1,CASTSQGAIYEQYF,TGTGCCAGCACATCCCAGGGGGCGATCTACGAGCAGTACTTC
TRBJ1-1,TRBV21-1,NA,NA,CASSKAVGQGRTEAFF,TGTGCCAGCAGCAAAGCGGTGGGGCAGGGGAGAACTGAAGCTTTCTTT
TRBJ2-7,TRBV30,NA,TRBD2,CAWSVGPRGEQYF,TGTGCCTGGAGTGTCGGGCCGCGGGGGGAGCAGTACTTC
TRBJ2-1,TRBV2,NA,TRBD2,CASREREVRLNEQFF,TGTGCCAGCAGGGAGCGGGAGGTCCGCCTCAATGAGCAGTTCTTC
TRBJ1-5,TRBV15,few,NA,CATSRDQGFHQPQHF,TGTGCCACCAGCAGAGATCAGGGGTTCCATCAGCCCCAGCATTTT
TRBJ1-1,TRBV7-3,few,TRBD1,CASSRQGNTEAFF,TGTGCCAGCAGCCGACAGGGGAACACTGAAGCTTTCTTT
TRBJ2-2,TRBV9,NA,NA,CASSVQNTGELFF,TGTGCCAGCAGCGTCCAGAACACCGGGGAGCTGTTTTTT
TRBJ2-2,TRBV4-1,NA,TRBD2,CASSQAHVSGLNTGELFF,TGCGCCAGCAGCCAAGCCCATGTTAGCGGGCTGAACACCGGGGAGCTGTTTTTT
TRBJ2-5,TRBV28,NA,TRBD2,CASSSGLGKREEETQYF,TGTGCCAGCAGTTCCGGGTTGGGGAAGCGGGAGGAAGAGACCCAGTACTTC
TRBJ2-1,TRBV10-3,NA,TRBD2,CAISEREGYNEQFF,TGTGCCATCAGTGAGCGGGAGGGCTACAATGAGCAGTTCTTC
TRBJ2-2,TRBV27,NA,TRBD2,CATGRTSGANTGELFF,TGTGCCACTGGGCGGACTAGCGGGGCGAACACCGGGGAGCTGTTTTTT
TRBJ2-1,TRBV12-1,NA,NA,CASTRTESSYNEQFF,TGTGCCAGCACCCGGACAGAGAGCTCCTACAATGAGCAGTTCTTC
TRBJ1-1,TRBV30,NA,TRBD1,CAWRGQGVIAFF,TGTGCCTGGAGAGGACAGGGGGTAATAGCTTTCTTT
TRBJ1-1,TRBV2,once,NA,CASSEATVNTEAFF,TGTGCCAGCAGTGAAGCAACTGTGAACACTGAAGCTTTCTTT
TRBJ2-2,TRBV10-3,NA,TRBD2,CAISPTSGRDNTGELFF,TGTGCCATCAGCCCGACTAGCGGGAGAGATAACACCGGGGAGCTGTTTTTT
TRBJ2-2,TRBV9,NA,NA,CASSPPPGRWTGELFF,TGTGCCAGCAGCCCACCCCCAGGGCGATGGACCGGGGAGCTGTTTTTT
TRBJ2-1,TRBV30,few,NA,CAWSVVTVGQFF,TGTGCCTGGAGTGTAGTTACAGTGGGGCAGTTCTTC